Presented here are 5 T cell receptor beta chains from one specimen sequenced in a study of PD-1 blockade in classical Hodgkin lymphoma (dated by TCRdb to about 2020). In the paper's terms, the time point label means: cycle 4 day 1 (C4D1), after 6 weeks of nivolumab. Relapse after autologous stem cell transplantation had occurred in all trial patients, and cohorts A, B and C were distinguished by prior brentuximab vedotin exposure. Magnetic negative selection with a Miltenyi CD4+ T cell isolation kit was used to purify CD4+ T cells from thawed PBMCs. The library was produced with the immunoSEQ multiplex PCR assay. TCRdb holds this immuneACCESS table with in-frame rearrangements only. Some clones are missing; in checked studies, unresolved V genes explain under half, and the rest has no known cause. The sample contains about 30,000 clones, approximately 81% of them found a single time. The top ten clonotypes cover about 0.59% of the sample.

Sequenced here: CD4+ T cells from blood, sampled before the fourth cycle of nivolumab. All receptors derive from a human donor with classical Hodgkin lymphoma.

CDR3 bases: TGTGCCAGCAGCCCAGATCAGGGGGCGGAAAACACCATATATTTT. Translating it yields CASSPDQGAENTIYF. The chain couples TRBV2 to TRBJ1-3; 8 nucleotides match TRBD1. CDR1 is SNHLY, CDR2 FYNNEI, per germline. Trimming at V came to 6 bases and at J to 6 bases, leaving 10 bases not matched to a gene. This CDR3 spans 15 amino acids.

The chain carries TRBV5-4 and TRBJ2-5; TRBD1 might be the D (6 bases). Germline CDR1 reads SGHNT; CDR2 reads YYREEE (reference sequence). The CDR3 is 13 amino acids. V lost 10 bases, J lost 5 bases, and 18 bases lay in between. This CDR3 reads CAGHSGAEETQYF. The CDR3 nucleotides are TGTGCCGGTCATTCAGGGGCTGAGGAGACCCAGTACTTC. The full variable domain, with the rest looked up from reference TRBV5-4 and TRBJ2-5, is ETGVTQSPTHLIKTRGQQVTLRCSSQSGHNTVSWYQQALGQGPQFIFQYYREEENGRGNFPPRFSGLQFPNYSSELNVNALELDDSALYLCAGHSGAEETQYFGPGTRLLVL.

The chain carries TRBV7-6 and TRBJ1-5; TRBD1 aligns across 9 bases. V lost 7 bases, J lost 4 bases, and 17 bases stayed unmatched. CDR1 and CDR2 from the germline V gene are SGHVS and FNYEAQ. This CDR3 has 18 residues. The CDR3 loop reads CASIKGVGDRAGNQPQHF. The CDR3 region has the DNA TGTGCCAGCATCAAAGGGGTGGGGGACAGGGCCGGGAATCAGCCCCAGCATTTT.

This chain links TRBV5-1 with TRBJ2-3, with D unclear. CDR1 is SGHRS, CDR2 YFSETQ, per germline. This CDR3 region has 12 residues. Trimming left V 0 bases short and J 7 bases short, with 6 bases between. The CDR3, as DNA: TGCGCCAGCAGCTTGGGTGACCATACGCAGTATTTT. Translated: CASSLGDHTQYF. Filled out from reference TRBV5-1 and TRBJ2-3, the complete variable domain reads KAGVTQTPRYLIKTRGQQVTLSCSPISGHRSVSWYQQTPGQGLQFLFEYFSETQRNKGNFPGRFSGRQFSNSRSEMNVSTLELGDSALYLCASSLGDHTQYFGPGTRLTVL.

The V gene is TRBV5-5, the J gene TRBJ1-4; weak D call: TRBD1 (5 bases). The CDR3 extends over 17 amino acids. V lost 6 bases, J lost 10 bases, and 28 bases lay in between. Germline CDR1 and CDR2: SGHKS and YYEKEE (reference sequence). Here the CDR3 reads CASTERSGAGSGSKLFF. The CDR3 DNA sequence: TGTGCCAGCACCGAACGGAGTGGGGCTGGGTCAGGATCAAAACTGTTTTTT.